The 29 T cell receptor beta chains presented below share a single source sample, sequenced in a study of OX40 agonist ivuxolimab in advanced cancers. Here immunoSEQ multiplex PCR was the method, and the copy in TCRdb shows in-frame clones only, minus some. The sample shows nearly 80,000 clones, 84% of them seen only once. Here the sequenced sample was CD4+ or CD8+ T cells sorted from blood, taken in a trial of the OX40 agonist ivuxolimab. The receptors originated from an adult with an advanced solid tumor such as melanoma, head and neck, liver or kidney cancer.

Written as DNA, the CDR3 is TGTGCCAGCTCACCACTCGACAGGGGGCGCGACTATGGCTACACCTTC. Translated: CASSPLDRGRDYGYTF. The chain recombines TRBV18 with TRBJ1-2, with 10 bases lining up with TRBD1. Germline CDR1 is KGHSH and CDR2 is LQKENI. V shed 1 base and J 3 bases; nucleotides not matched to a gene: 5. The CDR3 is made up of 16 amino acids.

This clone was seen a few times. This chain joins TRBV30 and TRBJ1-1, with 7 nucleotides matching TRBD1. Germline CDR1 and CDR2: GTSNPN and SVGIG (reference sequence). The ends lost 0 bases at V and 8 bases at J; junction bases unmatched: 6. The CDR3 contains 13 residues. The CDR3, as DNA: TGTGCCTGGAGTGTGGGGGAGGACAGGGAAGCTTTCTTT. Encoded protein: CAWSVGEDREAFF.

The CDR3 loop reads CAWSLGQGFGQPQHF. The CDR3 DNA reads TGTGCCTGGAGTCTGGGACAGGGCTTTGGGCAGCCCCAGCATTTT. J is TRBJ1-5 and V is TRBV30; 9 positions match TRBD1. V shed 2 bases, J shed 7 bases, and the junction held 9 bases outside the gene matches. The CDR3 is made up of 15 amino acids. CDR1 is GTSNPN, CDR2 SVGIG, per germline (reference sequence).

The genes are TRBV6-6 and TRBJ2-7; 9 bases are a match to TRBD2. Per germline, CDR1 MNHNY and CDR2 SVGAGI (reference sequence). V shed 9 bases and J 6 bases; nucleotides not matched to a gene: 6. The CDR3 length is 12 residues. In DNA, the CDR3 is TGTGCCAGTGCGGGGGGGATCAGCGAGCAGTACTTC. Its translation: CASAGGISEQYF.

This chain uses TRBV5-1 with TRBJ2-3; 10 bases are shared with TRBD2. V trimming: 5 bases; J trimming: 1 base; junction bases outside the gene matches: 10. CDR1 is SGHRS, CDR2 YFSETQ, per germline. This CDR3 region has 17 residues. The CDR3 sequence is CASSNRIAGGGTDTQYF. In DNA, the CDR3 is TGCGCCAGCAGTAATCGGATAGCGGGAGGCGGCACAGATACGCAGTATTTT. The full variable domain, in which reference TRBV5-1 and TRBJ2-3 provide the parts outside the CDR3, is KAGVTQTPRYLIKTRGQQVTLSCSPISGHRSVSWYQQTPGQGLQFLFEYFSETQRNKGNFPGRFSGRQFSNSRSEMNVSTLELGDSALYLCASSNRIAGGGTDTQYFGPGTRLTVL.

J is TRBJ2-2 and V is TRBV4-1; TRBD2 aligns across 12 bases. The CDR3 totals 19 residues. Germline lookup yields CDR1 MGHRA and CDR2 YSYEKL. J was trimmed by 5 bases and V by 1 base; bases with no gene match: 11. The CDR3 is CASSQAGLAGGPRTGELFF. DNA of the CDR3: TGCGCCAGCAGCCAAGCGGGCCTAGCGGGAGGGCCGAGGACCGGGGAGCTGTTTTTT.

The chain has TRBV28 and TRBJ2-7; no clear D gene. The CDR3 extends over 14 amino acids. The ends were cut back, 4 bases at V and 6 bases at J, with 16 bases in the middle. Germline CDR1 MDHEN, CDR2 SYDVKM. CDR3 sequence (DNA): TGTGCCAGCAGTTCTTCCCCAATCCTTGGCGAGCAGTACTTC. Translation: CASSSSPILGEQYF.

The V and J genes are TRBV7-9 and TRBJ2-5; perhaps D is TRBD1 or TRBD2 (5 bases each). V was clipped by 5 bases and J by 4 bases, with 17 bases between them. Germline loops: CDR1 SEHNR, CDR2 FQNEAQ (reference sequence). CDR3 size: 15 residues. As DNA, the CDR3 is TGTGCCAGCAGCGTGGGGCGGGCAGTACGAGAGACCCAGTACTTC. It specifies CASSVGRAVRETQYF.

The J gene is TRBJ1-5, the V gene TRBV7-8, with unresolved D. Trimming cost V 2 bases and J 6 bases, with 14 bases left between them. The germline gives CDR1 SGHVS, CDR2 FQNEAQ. The CDR3 is 15 residues long. CDR3 in amino acids: CASSLIAGEGQPQHF. As DNA, the CDR3 is TGTGCCAGCAGCTTAATTGCCGGGGAGGGTCAGCCCCAGCATTTT.

The chain links TRBV19 to TRBJ2-5, with D maybe TRBD1 (6 bases). The tail of the sequence fits TRBJ2-7 better, so the J call may be wrong. CDR1 and CDR2 (germline): LNHDA, SQIVND (reference sequence). CDR3 size: 15 residues. Here the CDR3 DNA reads TGTGCCAGTAGTAGCCCTCCCAGGGGCACCTACGAGCAGTACTTC. It codes for CASSSPPRGTYEQYF.

This clone showed up just a few times. The chain links TRBV15 to TRBJ1-1; D is unclear. Germline values: CDR1 LNHNV, CDR2 YYDKDF (reference sequence). The CDR3 spans 14 residues. The V gene lost 3 bases and the J gene lost 4 bases, with 12 bases spanning the gap. The CDR3 spells CATSRQRWGTEAFF. As DNA, the CDR3 is TGTGCCACCAGCAGGCAAAGGTGGGGCACTGAAGCTTTCTTT.

The rearrangement joins TRBV9 to TRBJ2-2; D is possibly TRBD1 (7 bases). Per the germline V gene, CDR1 is SGDLS and CDR2 is YYNGEE. The germline V and J ends were trimmed by 2 bases and 3 bases, with 11 bases remaining between them. The length of the CDR3 is 15 residues. The CDR3 sequence is CASSVQGGYTGELFF. CDR3 bases: TGTGCCAGCAGCGTCCAGGGGGGATACACCGGGGAGCTGTTTTTT.

The CDR3: CASSATLNTEAFF. The CDR3 coding sequence is TGTGCCAGTAGTGCTACCCTGAACACTGAAGCTTTCTTT. This chain connects TRBV19 to TRBJ1-1; D call uncertain. There are 13 residues in the CDR3. With 5 bases removed from V and 0 bases from J, the gap between germline ends came to 7 bases. Germline CDR1 and CDR2: LNHDA and SQIVND (reference sequence).

This clone appeared a few times. Written as DNA, the CDR3 is TGTGCCAGCAGCCAAGATTGGGCCAAAAACATTCAGTACTTC. It encodes CASSQDWAKNIQYF. The chain links TRBV14 to TRBJ2-4; D uncertain. V lost 0 bases and J 1 base, leaving 4 bases between the germline ends. Germline CDR1 is SGHDN and CDR2 is FVKESK. The CDR3 is made up of 14 amino acids.

The chain employs TRBV28 and TRBJ2-2, with TRBD1 matching 7 bases. The length of the CDR3 is 15 residues. With V trimmed by 6 bases and J by 3 bases, 7 bases remained unmatched. CDR1 and CDR2 from the germline V gene are MDHEN and SYDVKM. CDR3 sequence: CASRKRGLDTGELFF. CDR3 coding DNA: TGTGCCAGCAGAAAGAGGGGGCTTGACACCGGGGAGCTGTTTTTT.

The chain links TRBV6-1 to TRBJ1-2; D gene uncertain. With 3 bases removed from V and 3 bases from J, the gap between germline ends came to 8 bases. Germline CDR1 MNHNS, CDR2 SASEGT. The CDR3 is 13 amino acids. CDR3: CASSDGKDYGYTF. DNA of the CDR3: TGTGCCAGCAGTGATGGCAAGGACTATGGCTACACCTTC.

This clone was seen more than once but under ten times. This chain's CDR3 is CASSLGLAGPVSYNEQFF. CDR3 DNA: TGTGCCAGCAGCTTGGGACTAGCGGGACCCGTCTCCTACAATGAGCAGTTCTTC. This chain joins TRBV5-4 and TRBJ2-1; 11 bases map to TRBD2. V gave up 0 bases and J gave up 0 bases; unmatched junction bases: 5. The germline CDR1 and CDR2 sequences are SGHNT and YYREEE (reference sequence). CDR3 length: 18 residues.

The chain links TRBV19 to TRBJ1-5; D possibly corresponds to TRBD1 (5 bases). Per the germline V gene, CDR1 is LNHDA and CDR2 is SQIVND (reference sequence). V was pared by 6 bases and J by 4 bases, with 13 bases between. The CDR3 runs 14 residues. CDR3 sequence: CASSFPDRNQPQHF. CDR3 coding DNA: TGTGCCAGTAGCTTCCCCGACAGAAATCAGCCCCAGCATTTT.

The V call is TRBV11-2, the J call TRBJ2-3, with 7 bases matching TRBD2. V trimming: 2 bases; J trimming: 3 bases; junction bases outside the gene matches: 5. The CDR3 runs 15 residues. Germline V gives CDR1 SGHAT, CDR2 FQNNGV. Here the CDR3 DNA reads TGTGCCAGCAGCTTACGGCTAGCGGAGACAGATACGCAGTATTTT. The encoded protein is CASSLRLAETDTQYF. The variable domain in full, with the rest retrieved from reference TRBV11-2 and TRBJ2-3, is EAGVAQSPRYKIIEKRQSVAFWCNPISGHATLYWYQQILGQGPKLLIQFQNNGVVDDSQLPKDRFSAERLKGVDSTLKIQPAKLEDSAVYLCASSLRLAETDTQYFGPGTRLTVL.

The chain uses TRBV4-3 and TRBJ2-3; D call uncertain. The CDR3 runs to 16 residues. Germline CDR1 LGHNA, CDR2 YSLEER. V lost 1 base, J lost 4 bases, and 15 bases lay in between. The chain's CDR3 is CASSQVDRSGADTQYF. CDR3 bases: TGCGCCAGCAGCCAAGTCGATCGGAGTGGCGCAGATACGCAGTATTTT.

This clone appeared a single time. The rearrangement uses TRBV6-5 and TRBJ1-5; 7 positions agree with TRBD1. Trimming removed 10 bases from V and 6 bases from J; junction bases left unmatched: 9. This CDR3 comprises 13 residues. Germline values: CDR1 MNHEY, CDR2 SVGAGI. The CDR3 bases are TGTGCCATCAGCCGCACAGGGGTTCAGCCCCAGCATTTT. It yields the protein CAISRTGVQPQHF.

This clone occurred a few times. V gene TRBV5-1 combines with J gene TRBJ1-1, with TRBD1 matching over 8 bases. Trimming cost V 0 bases and J 2 bases; bases outside gene matches: 3. Per germline, CDR1 SGHRS and CDR2 YFSETQ. This CDR3 has 15 amino acids. The CDR3 is CASSLGQGLNTEAFF. As DNA, the CDR3 is TGCGCCAGCAGCTTGGGACAGGGGCTCAACACTGAAGCTTTCTTT. The full variable domain, in which reference TRBV5-1 and TRBJ1-1 provide the parts outside the CDR3, is KAGVTQTPRYLIKTRGQQVTLSCSPISGHRSVSWYQQTPGQGLQFLFEYFSETQRNKGNFPGRFSGRQFSNSRSEMNVSTLELGDSALYLCASSLGQGLNTEAFFGQGTRLTVV.

This chain connects TRBV13 to TRBJ1-3; D is ambiguous. Germline lookup yields CDR1 PRHDT and CDR2 FYEKMQ (reference sequence). Between the trimmed V and J ends, which lost 7 bases and 2 bases, there was a span of 12 bases. The CDR3 consists of 14 residues. For the CDR3, the DNA is TGTGCCAGCACCCCTGGAGGGACTGGAAACACCATATATTTT. Translation gives CASTPGGTGNTIYF.

Comment on this clone: One end of the junction fails to match germline, which may point to a read error. This chain links TRBV5-4 with TRBJ2-6; no clear D. The V gene's germline CDR1 is SGHNT and CDR2 YYREEE (reference sequence). This CDR3 contains 16 residues. CDR3 bases: TGCGCCAGCACCCCTCACGGGCTCTCTGGGGCCAACGTCCTGACTTTC. As protein: CASTPHGLSGANVLTF.

V and J are TRBV4-1 and TRBJ2-1, with D maybe TRBD2 (5 bases). Germline-derived CDR1 and CDR2 are MGHRA and YSYEKL. V was pared by 0 bases and J by 4 bases, with 10 bases between. The CDR3 runs 15 residues. The CDR3 sequence: CASSQDWRQYNEQFF. CDR3 DNA: TGCGCCAGCAGCCAAGATTGGAGGCAATACAATGAGCAGTTCTTC.

The rearrangement links TRBV18 to TRBJ2-7; possibly TRBD1 for D (6 bases). Germline lookup yields CDR1 KGHSH and CDR2 LQKENI. The CDR3 runs 14 residues. V was trimmed by 6 bases and J by 0 bases, leaving 12 bases between them. CDR3 sequence reads: CASSPTGTSYEQYF. The CDR3 DNA is TGTGCCAGCTCGCCCACAGGGACCTCCTACGAGCAGTACTTC.

The rearrangement links TRBV18 to TRBJ2-3, with TRBD1 matching over 11 bases. CDR1 KGHSH and CDR2 LQKENI come from the germline V gene. This CDR3 region has 18 residues. Trimming cost V 2 bases and J 2 bases; bases outside gene matches: 9. CDR3 nucleotides: TGTGCCAGCTCACCAAATTACGGGACAGGGGGTCTCACAGATACGCAGTATTTT. Its protein is CASSPNYGTGGLTDTQYF.

The rearrangement joins TRBV10-3 to TRBJ1-1; D is perhaps TRBD1 (6 bases). Per germline, CDR1 ENHRY and CDR2 SYGVKD. V shed 2 bases and J shed 5 bases, with 21 bases lying between them. The length of the CDR3 is 17 residues. In DNA form, the CDR3 reads TGTGCCATCAGTGAGCCTACCAGGGGCCACCCTTGGACTGAAGCTTTCTTT. Its protein product is CAISEPTRGHPWTEAFF.

V is TRBV6-1 and J is TRBJ1-4, with 8 nucleotides matching TRBD1. Trimming removed 4 bases from V and 8 bases from J; junction bases left unmatched: 12. This CDR3 contains 16 residues. The germline V gene encodes CDR1 MNHNS and CDR2 SASEGT. The CDR3 coding sequence is TGTGCCAGCAGTGGGGGTTCAGGCAGGGGGCACGAAAAACTGTTTTTT. Encoded protein: CASSGGSGRGHEKLFF.